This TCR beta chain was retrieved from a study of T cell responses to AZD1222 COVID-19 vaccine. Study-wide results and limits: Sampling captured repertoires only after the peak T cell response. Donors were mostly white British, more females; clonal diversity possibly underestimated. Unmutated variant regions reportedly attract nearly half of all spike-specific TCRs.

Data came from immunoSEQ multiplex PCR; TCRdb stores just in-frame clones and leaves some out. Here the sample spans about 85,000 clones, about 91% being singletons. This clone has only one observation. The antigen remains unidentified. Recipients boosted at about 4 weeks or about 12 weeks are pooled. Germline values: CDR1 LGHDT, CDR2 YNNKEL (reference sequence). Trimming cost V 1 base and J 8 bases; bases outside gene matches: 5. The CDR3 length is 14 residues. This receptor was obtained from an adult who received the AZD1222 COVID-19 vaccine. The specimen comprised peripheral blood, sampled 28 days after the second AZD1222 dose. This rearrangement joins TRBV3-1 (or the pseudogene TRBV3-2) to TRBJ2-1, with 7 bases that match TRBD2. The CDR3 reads CASSQVAGVDEQFF. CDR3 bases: TGTGCCAGCAGCCAAGTTGCGGGAGTCGATGAGCAGTTCTTC.